A single sample gave rise to the 9 T cell receptor beta chains below, sequenced in a study of CD8 T cells in ankylosing spondylitis. One entry per CDR3 protein, called by TCRdb with MiXCR from the 5' RACE reads. The top ten clones hold 7.8% of a sample with 250,000 to 300,000 distinct CDR3 sequences, around 18% of them seen once. Sequenced sample: blood, either unsorted or a sorted T cell fraction (not recorded which). These receptors were collected from a male donor with ankylosing spondylitis or in good health (not recorded which).

This clonotype was picked up many times. This chain uses TRBV29-1 with TRBJ2-3; D is unresolved. V gave up 3 bases and J gave up 8 bases, with 9 bases separating them. The length of the CDR3 is 11 residues. CDR1 is SQVTM, CDR2 ANQGSEA, per germline. For the CDR3, the DNA is TGCAGCGTTGACCTCCTGGGTACGCAGTATTTT. Encoded protein: CSVDLLGTQYF.

The rearrangement links TRBV4-2 to TRBJ1-2, with TRBD1 matching 11 bases. The CDR3 totals 15 residues. CDR1 and CDR2 (germline): LGHNA, YNFKEQ. V was pared by 10 bases and J by 4 bases, with 11 bases of the junction left unmatched. The CDR3 nucleotides are TGTGCCATGAGCCCTGGGACAGGGGGGAGCTATGGCTACACCTTC. It yields the protein CAMSPGTGGSYGYTF.

Only a few counts were recorded for this clonotype. The V and J genes are TRBV7-9 and TRBJ1-6; D not certain. Germline V CDR1 and CDR2: SEHNR, FQNEAQ (reference sequence). This CDR3 has 15 residues. V was trimmed by 1 base and J by 0 bases, leaving 4 bases between them. The CDR3 sequence: CASSLGLSYNSPLHF. In DNA form, the CDR3 reads TGTGCCAGCAGCTTAGGGCTCTCCTATAATTCACCCCTCCACTTT. Combining the CDR3 with reference TRBV7-9 and TRBJ1-6 gives the whole variable domain DTGVSQNPRHKITKRGQNVTFRCDPISEHNRLYWYRQTLGQGPEFLTYFQNEAQLEKSRLLSDRFSAERPKGSFSTLEIQRTEQGDSAMYLCASSLGLSYNSPLHFGNGTRLTVT.

The V call is TRBV27, the J call TRBJ2-2, with D perhaps matching TRBD1 (5 bases). The CDR3 totals 16 residues. From germline, CDR1 is MNHEY and CDR2 SMNVEV (reference sequence). Trimming shortened V by 10 bases and J by 1 base, and 19 bases separated the two germline ends. The DNA of the CDR3 is TGTGCCACCACCGAAAGTGGGGCCAGGAACACCGGGGAGCTGTTTTTT. Translation gives CATTESGARNTGELFF.

This clonotype was counted ten times or more. The chain combines TRBV20-1 with TRBJ2-7; 7 bases agree with TRBD2. CDR1 is DFQATT, CDR2 SNEGSKA, per germline (reference sequence). CDR3 length: 14 residues. The V segment lost 2 bases and the J segment 2 bases; nucleotides outside the gene matches: 6. In DNA form, the CDR3 reads TGCAGTGCTAGACCCCGGGCGGGGGCCTACGAGCAGTACGTC. It is translated as CSARPRAGAYEQYV.

This clonotype turned up a few times. The genes are TRBV6-5 and TRBJ1-1; 7 positions agree with TRBD1. V lost 0 bases to trimming and J lost 2 bases; unmatched junction nucleotides: 3. There are 15 residues in the CDR3. The germline V gene encodes CDR1 MNHEY and CDR2 SVGAGI. The CDR3 protein is CASSYSGTANTEAFF. The CDR3 DNA reads TGTGCCAGCAGTTACTCCGGGACAGCAAACACTGAAGCTTTCTTT.

This chain connects TRBV20-1 to TRBJ1-5; no reliable D call. Trimming stripped 3 bases from V and 0 bases from J, with 12 bases between. The CDR3 runs to 15 residues. Germline values: CDR1 DFQATT, CDR2 SNEGSKA (reference sequence). CDR3 amino acids: CSASHAGTSNQPQHF. CDR3 DNA: TGCAGTGCTAGTCATGCGGGAACTAGCAATCAGCCCCAGCATTTT.

Many counts were recorded for this clonotype. The chain recombines TRBV6-5 with TRBJ2-3; D assignment may be TRBD1 or TRBD2 (5 bases each). Germline assignment: CDR1 MNHEY and CDR2 SVGAGI. Trimming pared 2 bases from V and 6 bases from J, leaving 15 bases between. CDR3 size: 15 residues. This chain's CDR3 is CASSYGARGPDTQYF. CDR3 bases: TGTGCCAGCAGTTACGGGGCACGGGGCCCCGATACGCAGTATTTT.

This clonotype appeared a few times. The chain is built from TRBV20-1 and TRBJ2-5; TRBD2 might be the D (5 bases). Germline V gene lookup returns CDR1 DFQATT and CDR2 SNEGSKA (reference sequence). This CDR3 contains 14 residues. The ends were cut back, 5 bases at V and 1 base at J, with 14 bases in the middle. The CDR3 sequence is CSASRAGLQETQYF. CDR3 in DNA: TGCAGTGCTTCCCGGGCGGGTCTCCAAGAGACCCAGTACTTC.